This is a list of T cell receptor beta chains from one sample in a study of spatial heterogeneity in lung cancer. One entry per CDR3 protein, called by TCRdb with MiXCR from the 5' RACE reads. Of 110,000 or so distinct CDR3 sequences in the sample, under 14% were seen once. The specimen comprised PBMCs, sampled at follow-up. The receptor set was obtained from a female donor with early-stage non-small cell lung cancer. Each CDR3 is given with its conserved first and last residue. D genes are given only for firm matches. Clone sizes are given selectively: once, few, many, or a class where the clone is expanded.

v_call	d_call	clone_size	j_call	cdr3_nt	cdr3_aa
TRBV20-1	TRBD2	few	TRBJ2-4	TGCAGTCTTGGGACTAGCGGTTACAAAAACATTCAGTACTTC	CSLGTSGYKNIQYF
TRBV20-1	-	-	TRBJ2-2	TGCAGTGCTAGAGACGGGAACGTGTACACCGGGGAGCTGTTTTTT	CSARDGNVYTGELFF
TRBV14	TRBD2	few	TRBJ2-4	TGTGCCAGCAGCCAAGACGTAGCGGGCAAAAACATTCAGTACTTC	CASSQDVAGKNIQYF
TRBV28	-	-	TRBJ2-7	TGTGCCAGCAACTCACCGGGAAAGAGCTCCTACGAGCAGTACTTC	CASNSPGKSSYEQYF
TRBV7-2	-	many	TRBJ1-6	TGTGCCAGCAGCTTAACGACAGGCCACTATAATTCACCCCTCCACTTT	CASSLTTGHYNSPLHF
TRBV2	-	many	TRBJ1-1	TGTGCCAGTGCGGGGGCGAACACTGAAGCTTTCTTT	CASAGANTEAFF
TRBV9	TRBD2	few	TRBJ2-1	TGTGCCAGCAGCGTATTTTCAGCGGGAGGGTCCTTACCCCACTTC	CASSVFSAGGSLPHF
TRBV6-5	-	-	TRBJ1-2	TGTGCCGCAGGATATGGCTACACCTTC	CAAGYGYTF
TRBV20-1	-	few	TRBJ2-1	TGCAGTGCTAGTCCCCCCGGCCGAGTAGTTAACAATGAGCAGTTCTTC	CSASPPGRVVNNEQFF
TRBV20-1	TRBD2	once	TRBJ2-3	TGCAGTGCTAGAAGGGCTAGCGGGAGGACAGATACGCAGTATTTT	CSARRASGRTDTQYF
TRBV7-3	TRBD1	-	TRBJ2-1	TGTGCCAGCAGCTCGGGACAGCCTGGCAATGAGCAGTTCTTC	CASSSGQPGNEQFF
TRBV12-3/TRBV12-4	-	many	TRBJ1-5	TGTGCCAGCAGTTTACGTTTAGGGGTCAATCAGCCCCAGCATTTT	CASSLRLGVNQPQHF
TRBV10-3	TRBD1	-	TRBJ1-2	TGTGCCATCAGTCCTCCGATGGCCAGGGGGAGGGATGGCTACACCTTC	CAISPPMARGRDGYTF
TRBV4-2	TRBD1	many	TRBJ1-4	TGTGCCAGCAGCCGTACGCAGGGGGCAACTAATGAAAAACTGTTTTTT	CASSRTQGATNEKLFF
TRBV6-2/TRBV6-3	-	few	TRBJ2-2	TGTGCCAGCAGTTACTGGGACGCCGGGGAGCTGTTTTTT	CASSYWDAGELFF
TRBV6-2/TRBV6-3	-	-	TRBJ2-7	TGTGCCAGCAGTTTCCCCAGGGTCTCGGGGGAGCAGTACTTC	CASSFPRVSGEQYF
TRBV11-2	TRBD2	few	TRBJ2-1	TGTGCCAGCAGCTTACTCACCGGGACTAGCGGGACCAATGAGCAGTTCTTC	CASSLLTGTSGTNEQFF
TRBV6-5	-	many	TRBJ2-7	TGTGCCAGCAGCCCCTCCCCAGGGTCAGGTTACGAGCAGTACTTC	CASSPSPGSGYEQYF
TRBV20-1	TRBD1	many	TRBJ1-6	TGCAGTGCTAGAGATTGGGGACAGGAGAATTCACCCCTCCACTTT	CSARDWGQENSPLHF
TRBV20-1	TRBD1	many	TRBJ1-1	TGCAGTGGTAACTATATAAAGGGACAGTTGAACACTGAAGCTTTCTTT	CSGNYIKGQLNTEAFF
TRBV7-2	TRBD2	few	TRBJ2-4	TGTGCCAGCAGCCTTGGACTAGAAAACATTCAGTACTTC	CASSLGLENIQYF
TRBV21-1	-	few	TRBJ2-5	TGTGCCAGCAGCCACACATCGCCACGCAAGTGGCAAGAGACCCAGTACTTC	CASSHTSPRKWQETQYF
TRBV2	TRBD2	-	TRBJ2-1	TGTGCCAGCACGCTAGCGGGGAAGAACTCCTACAATGAGCAGTTCTTC	CASTLAGKNSYNEQFF
TRBV15	TRBD1	few	TRBJ1-3	TGTGCCACCAGAGGGACAGGACCCTCTGGAAACACCATATATTTT	CATRGTGPSGNTIYF
TRBV28	-	few	TRBJ2-5	TGTGCCAGCAGGGGCGCGAGTCAAGAGACCCAGTACTTC	CASRGASQETQYF
TRBV11-3	-	few	TRBJ2-5	TGTGCCAGCAGCCAACAGGGAATGGAGACCCAGTACTTC	CASSQQGMETQYF
TRBV23-1	-	few	TRBJ2-7	TGCGCCAGCATCACCACTCTCGGACGGACACGGCGGGAGCAGTACTTC	CASITTLGRTRREQYF
TRBV6-6	TRBD1	few	TRBJ2-7	TGTGCCAGCAGATCGACAGGGGGTATCCACTCCTACGAGCAGTACTTC	CASRSTGGIHSYEQYF
TRBV27	-	-	TRBJ2-7	TGTGCCAGCAGTCTTCTCTATGAGATTCTACTATCCTACGAGCAGTACTTC	CASSLLYEILLSYEQYF
TRBV6-1	-	-	TRBJ2-5	TGTGCCAGCAGTGAAATCATTAAAGAGACCCAGTACTTC	CASSEIIKETQYF
TRBV5-1	TRBD2	few	TRBJ2-5	TGCGCCAGCAGCAGCGGGACTAGCGTAGAAGAGACCCAGTACTTC	CASSSGTSVEETQYF
TRBV27	TRBD2	many	TRBJ2-1	TGTGCCAGTTACGGGACTAGCGGGAGCTATGAGCAGTTCTTC	CASYGTSGSYEQFF
TRBV19	-	many	TRBJ1-5	TGTGCCAGTAGTCGGCAGGAAAATCAGCCCCAGCATTTT	CASSRQENQPQHF